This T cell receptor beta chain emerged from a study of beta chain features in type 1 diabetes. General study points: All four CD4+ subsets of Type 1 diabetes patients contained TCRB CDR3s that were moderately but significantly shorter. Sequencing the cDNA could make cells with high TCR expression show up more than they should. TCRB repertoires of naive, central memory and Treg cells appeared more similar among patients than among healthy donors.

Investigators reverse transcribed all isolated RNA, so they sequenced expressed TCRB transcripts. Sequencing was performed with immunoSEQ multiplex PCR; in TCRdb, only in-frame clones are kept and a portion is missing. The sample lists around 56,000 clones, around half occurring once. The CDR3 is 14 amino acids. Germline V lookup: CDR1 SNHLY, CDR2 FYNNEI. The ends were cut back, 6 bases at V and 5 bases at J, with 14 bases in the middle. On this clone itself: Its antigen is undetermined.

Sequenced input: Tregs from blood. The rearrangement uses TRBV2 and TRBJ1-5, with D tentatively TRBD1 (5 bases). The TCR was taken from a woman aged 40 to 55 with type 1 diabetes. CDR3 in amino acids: CASRKGVGYQPQHF. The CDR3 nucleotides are TGTGCCAGCAGAAAAGGGGTCGGGTATCAGCCCCAGCATTTT.